The 21 T cell receptor beta chains in this list originate from one sample, sequenced in a study of T cells in localized non-small cell lung cancer. Clones were sequenced by immunoSEQ multiplex PCR, and TCRdb holds only the in-frame ones, with some missing. The sample includes about 59,000 clones, roughly nine tenths of them seen just once. The sample was peripheral blood, taken before any cancer treatment. These receptors all stem from a man aged 35 to 70 with stage I lung adenocarcinoma.

This clone was detected only once. The chain recombines TRBV4-1 with TRBJ1-2; D unclear. The CDR3 loop spans 14 amino acids. Per germline, CDR1 MGHRA and CDR2 YSYEKL. Trimming took off 1 base at V and 2 bases at J, with 8 bases between the two ends. In DNA form, the CDR3 reads TGCGCCAGCAGCCAAGCAGGCCGAAACTATGGCTACACCTTC. This translates into CASSQAGRNYGYTF.

With respect to this clone: Other DNA sequences within the sample encode an identical CDR3. The chain couples TRBV20-1 to TRBJ2-7; D uncertain. CDR3 size: 9 residues. V was shortened by 5 bases and J by 7 bases, with 6 bases between the two germline ends. In germline, CDR1 is DFQATT, CDR2 SNEGSKA (reference sequence). CDR3 loop: CSAGVEQYF. The DNA for the CDR3 is TGCAGTGCTGGGGTGGAGCAGTACTTC.

In this sample, this clone turned up a few times. This chain links TRBV7-6 with TRBJ2-7; 7 bases map to TRBD1. This CDR3 has 13 amino acids. V was clipped by 5 bases and J by 5 bases; unmatched bases: 6. Germline V lookup: CDR1 SGHVS, CDR2 FNYEAQ. The CDR3 DNA follows: TGTGCCAGCAGCCAAACAGGGGCGGACGAGCAGTACTTC. It translates to CASSQTGADEQYF.

The chain employs TRBV27 and TRBJ1-2, with 8 nucleotides matching TRBD1. The CDR3 totals 13 residues. The trim removed 7 bases at V and 2 bases at J, leaving 3 bases unmatched. Per germline, CDR1 MNHEY and CDR2 SMNVEV (reference sequence). CDR3 residues: CASKRTGNYGYTF. CDR3 nucleotides: TGTGCCAGCAAACGGACAGGGAACTATGGCTACACCTTC.

This clone was seen just once. The genes are TRBV30 and TRBJ1-2; tentative D call: TRBD1 (5 bases). Germline CDR1 reads GTSNPN; CDR2 reads SVGIG (reference sequence). The CDR3 loop spans 14 amino acids. V lost 2 bases to trimming and J lost 1 base, with 11 bases between them. CDR3 DNA sequence: TGTGCCTGGAGTCCACGGGGGTTTAACTATGGCTACACCTTC. Translating it yields CAWSPRGFNYGYTF.

This chain joins TRBV27 and TRBJ2-3; 8 nucleotides line up with TRBD2. V dropped 2 bases and J dropped 0; count of bases not matched to a gene: 4. CDR1 and CDR2 from the germline V gene are MNHEY and SMNVEV (reference sequence). This CDR3 has 16 amino acids. The chain's CDR3 is CASSLAAGVSTDTQYF. CDR3 in DNA: TGTGCCAGCAGTTTAGCAGCGGGAGTTAGCACAGATACGCAGTATTTT.

The chain employs TRBV29-1 and TRBJ2-7, with D perhaps matching TRBD1 (5 bases). Germline V gene lookup returns CDR1 SQVTM and CDR2 ANQGSEA. V was shortened by 5 bases and J by 2 bases, with 16 bases between the two germline ends. This CDR3 has 14 amino acids. The CDR3, as DNA: TGCAGCGTTTTAGACAGCCTTGGGCCCTACGAGCAGTACTTC. This gives the protein CSVLDSLGPYEQYF.

This clone has only one observation. The chain uses TRBV5-1 and TRBJ2-2; 14 positions agree with TRBD2. With V trimmed by 3 bases and J by 6 bases, 10 bases remained unmatched. Germline V gene data show CDR1 as SGHRS and CDR2 as YFSETQ. The CDR3 totals 18 residues. This chain's CDR3 is CASSWGLAGDYEAGELFF. The CDR3 DNA follows: TGCGCCAGCAGCTGGGGACTAGCGGGAGATTATGAAGCCGGGGAGCTGTTTTTT.

The chain has TRBV7-9 and TRBJ2-7; 10 bases align to TRBD1. Trimming took 5 bases from V and 3 from J; bases not matched to a gene: 13. Germline values: CDR1 SEHNR, CDR2 FQNEAQ (reference sequence). This CDR3 spans 17 amino acids. In DNA form, the CDR3 reads TGTGCCAGCAGCCTAACACAGACAGGGGGCAATATCTACGAGCAGTACTTC. It specifies CASSLTQTGGNIYEQYF.

The chain recombines TRBV28 with TRBJ2-7; TRBD2 matches at 7 bases. The length of the CDR3 is 13 residues. Losses at the gene ends were 2 bases for V and 9 bases for J; bases not matched to a gene: 7. Germline CDR1 and CDR2: MDHEN and SYDVKM. The CDR3 region is CASSLEGGPGQYF. In DNA form, the CDR3 reads TGTGCCAGCAGTTTAGAGGGAGGGCCGGGGCAGTACTTC.

This clone was detected only once. The chain uses TRBV2 and TRBJ1-5; TRBD1 agrees at 12 bases. The junction had 7 bases not matched to a gene; V was cut back by 2 bases and J by 2 bases. Germline CDR1 and CDR2: SNHLY and FYNNEI. The CDR3 runs 18 residues. The CDR3 reads CASSELGQGAPGNQPQHF. DNA of the CDR3: TGTGCCAGCAGTGAATTGGGACAGGGGGCGCCTGGCAATCAGCCCCAGCATTTT. Full variable domain (outside the CDR3, taken from reference TRBV2 and TRBJ1-5): EPEVTQTPSHQVTQMGQEVILRCVPISNHLYFYWYRQILGQKVEFLVSFYNNEISEKSEIFDDQFSVERPDGSNFTLKIRSTKLEDSAMYFCASSELGQGAPGNQPQHFGDGTRLSIL.

The chain couples TRBV7-3 to TRBJ2-6; D is uncertain. CDR1 and CDR2 (germline): SGHTA, FQGTGA. CDR3 length: 15 residues. With 8 bases removed from V and 0 bases from J, the gap between germline ends came to 11 bases. The CDR3 DNA sequence: TGTGCCAGCGGGCCAGGCCTCTCTGGGGCCAACGTCCTGACTTTC. This gives the protein CASGPGLSGANVLTF.

The chain is built from TRBV7-9 and TRBJ1-4; D is ambiguous. V lost 1 base and J 11 bases, leaving 8 bases between the germline ends. CDR3 length: 12 residues. Looked up from germline, CDR1 is SEHNR and CDR2 is FQNEAQ (reference sequence). CDR3 loop: CASSLDPLKLFF. The CDR3 nucleotides read TGTGCCAGCAGCTTAGACCCGTTGAAACTGTTTTTT.

This clone was detected only a few times. The CDR3 is CSGSQGKVFTDTQYF. The CDR3 nucleotides are TGCAGCGGATCCCAGGGTAAAGTATTCACAGATACGCAGTATTTT. The chain recombines TRBV29-1 with TRBJ2-3, with D possibly being TRBD1 (5 bases). The length of the CDR3 is 15 residues. Germline values: CDR1 SQVTM, CDR2 ANQGSEA. The germline V and J ends were trimmed by 7 bases and 2 bases, with 19 bases remaining between them.

The CDR3 nucleotides read TGTGCCAGCAGTTACTCGTCAGGGCTGAACACTGAAGCTTTCTTT. It translates to CASSYSSGLNTEAFF. V is TRBV6-5 and J is TRBJ1-1, with D possibly matching TRBD1 (5 bases). Between the trimmed V and J ends, which lost 0 bases and 0 bases, there was a span of 8 bases. The CDR3 runs to 15 residues. Germline V gene sequence: CDR1 MNHEY, CDR2 SVGAGI.

About this clone: This CDR3 is also generated by other DNA sequences in the sample. J is TRBJ1-5 and V is TRBV7-9, with D possibly being TRBD1 (6 bases). Trimming removed 1 base from V and 4 bases from J, with 8 bases in between. Germline V gene data show CDR1 as SEHNR and CDR2 as FQNEAQ (reference sequence). The CDR3 length is 14 residues. CDR3 loop: CASSLGGGNQPQHF. For the CDR3, the DNA is TGTGCCAGCAGCTTAGGAGGGGGTAATCAGCCCCAGCATTTT.

The V call is TRBV7-2, the J call TRBJ2-7; D is perhaps TRBD1 (7 bases). Trimming removed 4 bases from V and 3 bases from J, with 19 bases in between. This CDR3 is 16 amino acids long. Germline V CDR1 and CDR2: SGHTA, FQGNSA. CDR3 amino acids: CASSSGAGTANYEQYF. In nucleotides, the CDR3 is TGTGCCAGCAGCTCGGGGGCCGGGACAGCAAACTACGAGCAGTACTTC. The variable domain in full, completed from reference TRBV7-2 and TRBJ2-7, reads GAGVSQSPSNKVTEKGKDVELRCDPISGHTALYWYRQSLGQGLEFLIYFQGNSAPDKSGLPSDRFSAERTGGSVSTLTIQRTQQEDSAVYLCASSSGAGTANYEQYFGPGTRLTVT.

This chain connects TRBV7-6 to TRBJ1-5; D is ambiguous. Deletions cut 7 bases from V and 2 bases from J, with 15 bases between. The CDR3 extends over 15 amino acids. Germline V lookup: CDR1 SGHVS, CDR2 FNYEAQ. The CDR3 region is CASTNEAGRNQPQHF. CDR3 sequence (DNA): TGTGCCAGCACTAATGAAGCCGGGCGCAATCAGCCCCAGCATTTT.

The chain has TRBV30 and TRBJ1-2; 7 nucleotides match TRBD1. The CDR3 runs 12 residues. J gave up 8 bases and V 1 base, and 4 bases lay outside the gene matches. The germline V gene has CDR1 GTSNPN and CDR2 SVGIG (reference sequence). CDR3 nucleotide sequence: TGTGCCTGGAGTGGACAGGGCGGGGGCTACACCTTC. The encoded protein is CAWSGQGGGYTF. The complete variable domain, with remaining parts taken from reference TRBV30 and TRBJ1-2, reads SQTIHQWPATLVQPVGSPLSLECTVEGTSNPNLYWYRQAAGRGLQLLFYSVGIGQISSEVPQNLSASRPQDRQFILSSKKLLLSDSGFYLCAWSGQGGGYTFGSGTRLTVV.

The chain uses TRBV19 and TRBJ1-1, with 7 nucleotides matching TRBD1. The CDR3 runs 13 residues. Looked up from germline, CDR1 is LNHDA and CDR2 is SQIVND (reference sequence). Trimming took 8 bases from V and 3 from J; bases not matched to a gene: 6. DNA for the CDR3: TGTGCCAGTTTTAGACAGGGTTACACTGAAGCTTTCTTT. Its protein is CASFRQGYTEAFF.

This sequence joins TRBV13 and TRBJ1-4, with TRBD1 matching over 7 bases. The length of the CDR3 is 18 residues. V was clipped by 4 bases and J by 0 bases; unmatched bases: 11. Germline CDR1 PRHDT, CDR2 FYEKMQ (reference sequence). The CDR3 loop is CASSSLQGDFATNEKLFF. CDR3 nucleotides: TGTGCCAGCAGCTCTCTTCAGGGGGATTTTGCAACTAATGAAAAACTGTTTTTT.